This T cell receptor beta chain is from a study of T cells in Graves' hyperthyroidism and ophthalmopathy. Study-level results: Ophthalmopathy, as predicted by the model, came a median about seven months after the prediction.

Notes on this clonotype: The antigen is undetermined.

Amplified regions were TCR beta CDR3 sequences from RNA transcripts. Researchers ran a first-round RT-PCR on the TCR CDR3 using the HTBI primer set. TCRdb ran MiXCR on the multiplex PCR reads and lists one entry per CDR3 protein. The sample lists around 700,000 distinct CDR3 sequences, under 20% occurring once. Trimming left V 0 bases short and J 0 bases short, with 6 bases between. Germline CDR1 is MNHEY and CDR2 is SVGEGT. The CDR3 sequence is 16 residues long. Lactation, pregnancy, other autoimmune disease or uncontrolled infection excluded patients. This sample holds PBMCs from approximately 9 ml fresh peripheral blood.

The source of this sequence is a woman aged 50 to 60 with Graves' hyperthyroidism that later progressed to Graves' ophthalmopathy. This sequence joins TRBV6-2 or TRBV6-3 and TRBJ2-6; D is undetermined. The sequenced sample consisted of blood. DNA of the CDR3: TGTGCCAGCAGTTACTCGCAGAACTCTGGGGCCAACGTCCTGACTTTC. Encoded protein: CASSYSQNSGANVLTF.